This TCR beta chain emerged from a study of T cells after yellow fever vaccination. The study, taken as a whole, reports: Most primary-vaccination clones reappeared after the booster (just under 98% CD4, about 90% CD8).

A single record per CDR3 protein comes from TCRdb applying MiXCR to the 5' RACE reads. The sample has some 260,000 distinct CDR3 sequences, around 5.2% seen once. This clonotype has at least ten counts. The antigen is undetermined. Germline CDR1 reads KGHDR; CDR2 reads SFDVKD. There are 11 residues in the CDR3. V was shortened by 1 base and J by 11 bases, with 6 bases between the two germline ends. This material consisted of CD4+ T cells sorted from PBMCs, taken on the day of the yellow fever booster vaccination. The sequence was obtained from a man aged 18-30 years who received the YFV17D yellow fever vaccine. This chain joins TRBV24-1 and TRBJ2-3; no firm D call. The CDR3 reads CATSDFDVQYF. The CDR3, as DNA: TGTGCCACCAGTGATTTTGACGTGCAGTATTTT.